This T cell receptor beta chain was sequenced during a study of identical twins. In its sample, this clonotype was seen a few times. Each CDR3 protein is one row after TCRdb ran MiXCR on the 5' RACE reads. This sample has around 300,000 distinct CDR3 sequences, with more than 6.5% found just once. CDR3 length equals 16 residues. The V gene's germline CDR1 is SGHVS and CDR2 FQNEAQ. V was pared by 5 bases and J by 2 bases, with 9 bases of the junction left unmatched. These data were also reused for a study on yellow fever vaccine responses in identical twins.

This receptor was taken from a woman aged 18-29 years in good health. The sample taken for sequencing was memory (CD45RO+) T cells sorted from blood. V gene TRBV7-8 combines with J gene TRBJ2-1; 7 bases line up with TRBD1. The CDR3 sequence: CASSAIRGTAYNEQFF. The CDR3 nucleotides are TGTGCCAGCAGCGCCATTAGGGGGACAGCCTACAATGAGCAGTTCTTC.